This T cell receptor beta chain was sequenced in a study of blood T cell repertoires in COVID-19. As for the study in general: The study drew acute and convalescent COVID-19 samples from the United States, Italy and Spain.

Deletions cut 2 bases from V and 5 bases from J, with 10 bases between. CDR1 and CDR2 from the germline V gene are SGHTA and FQGTGA. The CDR3 consists of 13 residues. Profiling relied on immunoSEQ multiplex PCR, and the TCRdb table lists in-frame clones only, not all of them. The table shows some 190,000 clones, with nearly 80% occurring only once. The sample holds a few counts of this clone. Sample: PBMCs or T cells enriched from blood (not recorded which). The receptor was derived from a man aged 55 to 70 who had been exposed to COVID-19. The V and J genes are TRBV7-3 and TRBJ2-7; D may be TRBD2 (6 bases). As DNA, the CDR3 is TGTGCCAGCAGCTTAGCGGGATTCGACGAGCAGTACTTC. This sequence encodes CASSLAGFDEQYF.